Each of the 3 T cell receptor beta chains below was sequenced from the same sample in a study of blood T cell repertoires in COVID-19. Method: immunoSEQ multiplex PCR; TCRdb's copy keeps in-frame clones and lacks some. This table holds some 16,000 clones, about 90% found once. The source material was peripheral blood. These receptors all come from a human donor in a cohort sampled during active COVID-19.

The J gene is TRBJ1-5, the V gene TRBV28; no definite D call. The CDR3 consists of 14 residues. CDR1 is MDHEN and CDR2 is SYDVKM in the germline V gene. V lost 3 bases and J lost 0, with 6 bases in between. This CDR3 is CASSLGHSNQPQHF. DNA of the CDR3: TGTGCCAGCAGTTTGGGCCATAGCAATCAGCCCCAGCATTTT.

The CDR3 loop reads CASSPKRQGNTEAFF. In DNA form, the CDR3 reads TGTGCCAGCAGCCCCAAGAGACAGGGAAACACTGAAGCTTTCTTT. The rearrangement joins TRBV6-4 to TRBJ1-1; 7 bases align to TRBD1. Germline V CDR1 and CDR2: MRHNA, SNTAGT. The V and J ends lost 6 bases and 2 bases, in that order; junction bases with no gene match: 9. The CDR3 runs to 15 residues.

This chain uses TRBV7-2 with TRBJ2-2; TRBD1 matches 10 bases. This CDR3 contains 17 residues. The V gene end was trimmed by 0 bases and the J gene end by 3 bases; junction bases not matched to a gene: 4. The germline CDR1 and CDR2 sequences are SGHTA and FQGNSA. The CDR3 nucleotides are TGTGCCAGCAGCTTAGCCCTGACAGGGGGCCACACCGGGGAGCTGTTTTTT. Protein: CASSLALTGGHTGELFF.